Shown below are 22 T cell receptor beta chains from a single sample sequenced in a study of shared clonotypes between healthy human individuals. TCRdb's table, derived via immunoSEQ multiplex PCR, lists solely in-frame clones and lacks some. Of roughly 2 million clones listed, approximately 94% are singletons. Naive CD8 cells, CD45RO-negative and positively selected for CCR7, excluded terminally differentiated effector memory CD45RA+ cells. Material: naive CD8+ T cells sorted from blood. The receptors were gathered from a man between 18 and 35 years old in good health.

The CDR3 region has the DNA TGCGCCAGCAGCCAAGGGTTCCGGGACAGGGCCTCCTACGAGCAGTACTTC. Translation gives CASSQGFRDRASYEQYF. The chain carries TRBV4-1 and TRBJ2-7; 9 bases match TRBD1. The CDR3 consists of 17 residues. The germline V gene encodes CDR1 MGHRA and CDR2 YSYEKL. J was trimmed by 0 bases and V by 1 base; bases with no gene match: 7.

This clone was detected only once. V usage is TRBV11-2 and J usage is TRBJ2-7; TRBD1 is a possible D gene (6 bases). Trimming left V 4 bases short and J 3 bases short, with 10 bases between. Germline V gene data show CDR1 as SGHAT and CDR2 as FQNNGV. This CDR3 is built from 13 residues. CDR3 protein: CASSSTDSYEQYF. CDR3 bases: TGTGCCAGCAGCTCGACGGACAGCTACGAGCAGTACTTC.

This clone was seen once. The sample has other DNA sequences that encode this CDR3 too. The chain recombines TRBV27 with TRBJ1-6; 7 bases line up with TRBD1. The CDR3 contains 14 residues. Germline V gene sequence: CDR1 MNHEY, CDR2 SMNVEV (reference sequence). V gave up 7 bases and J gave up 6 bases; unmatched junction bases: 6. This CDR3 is CASTKTGSNSPLHF. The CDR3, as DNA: TGTGCCAGCACCAAGACAGGGAGTAATTCACCCCTCCACTTT.

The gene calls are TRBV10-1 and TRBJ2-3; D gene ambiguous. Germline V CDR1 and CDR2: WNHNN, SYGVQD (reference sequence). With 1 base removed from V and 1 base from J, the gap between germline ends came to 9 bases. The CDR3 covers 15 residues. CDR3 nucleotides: TGCGCCAGCAGTGAGTATCCGGGCCGCACAGATACGCAGTATTTT. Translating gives CASSEYPGRTDTQYF.

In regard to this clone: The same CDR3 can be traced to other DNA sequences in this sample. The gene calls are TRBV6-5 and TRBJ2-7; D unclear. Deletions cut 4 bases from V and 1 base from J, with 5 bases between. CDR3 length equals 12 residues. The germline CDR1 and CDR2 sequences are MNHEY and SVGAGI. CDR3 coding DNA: TGTGCCAGCAGTTCCCCGTCCTACGAGCAGTACTTC. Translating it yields CASSSPSYEQYF.

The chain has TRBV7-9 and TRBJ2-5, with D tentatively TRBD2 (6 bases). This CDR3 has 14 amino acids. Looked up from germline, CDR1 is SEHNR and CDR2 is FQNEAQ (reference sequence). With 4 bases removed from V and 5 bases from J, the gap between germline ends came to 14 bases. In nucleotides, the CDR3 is TGTGCCAGCAGCTCGGGACTGTTGGGGGAGACCCAGTACTTC. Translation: CASSSGLLGETQYF.

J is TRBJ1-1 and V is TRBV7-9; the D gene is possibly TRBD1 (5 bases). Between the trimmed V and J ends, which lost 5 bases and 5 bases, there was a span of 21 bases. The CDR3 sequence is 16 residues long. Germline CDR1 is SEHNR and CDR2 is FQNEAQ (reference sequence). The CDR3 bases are TGTGCCAGCAGCATCCGGGGTTGGGCCGAGGGGACTGAAGCTTTCTTT. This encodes CASSIRGWAEGTEAFF.

CDR3 sequence reads: CASSEFGDQPQHF. The CDR3 DNA is TGTGCCAGCAGTGAATTTGGTGATCAGCCCCAGCATTTT. The chain has TRBV6-1 and TRBJ1-5; D is undetermined. The CDR3 totals 13 residues. V gave up 2 bases and J gave up 5 bases, with 7 bases separating them. Germline V gene data show CDR1 as MNHNS and CDR2 as SASEGT.

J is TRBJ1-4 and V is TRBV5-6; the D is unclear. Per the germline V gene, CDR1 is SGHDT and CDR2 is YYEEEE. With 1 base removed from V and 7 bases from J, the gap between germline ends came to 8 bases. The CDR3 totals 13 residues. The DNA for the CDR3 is TGTGCCAGCAGCTTGCTATCCGGTGAAAAACTGTTTTTT. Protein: CASSLLSGEKLFF.

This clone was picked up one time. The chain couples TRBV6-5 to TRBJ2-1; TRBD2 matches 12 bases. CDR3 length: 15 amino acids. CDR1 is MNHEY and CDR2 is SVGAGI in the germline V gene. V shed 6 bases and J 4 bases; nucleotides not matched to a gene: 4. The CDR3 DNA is TGTGCCAGCAGGGAGGGGACTAGCGGGTACAATGAGCAGTTCTTC. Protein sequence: CASREGTSGYNEQFF.

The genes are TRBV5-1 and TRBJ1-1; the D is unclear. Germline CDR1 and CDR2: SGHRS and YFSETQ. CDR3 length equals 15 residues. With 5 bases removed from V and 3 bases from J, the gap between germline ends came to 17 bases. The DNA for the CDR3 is TGCGCCAGCAGACCGATCGGGGATACCTACACTGAAGCTTTCTTT. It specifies CASRPIGDTYTEAFF.

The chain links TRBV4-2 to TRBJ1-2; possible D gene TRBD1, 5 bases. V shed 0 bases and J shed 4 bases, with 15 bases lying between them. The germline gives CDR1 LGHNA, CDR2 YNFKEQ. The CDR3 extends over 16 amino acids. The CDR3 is CASSQEVADGGYGYTF. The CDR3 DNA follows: TGTGCCAGCAGCCAAGAAGTGGCGGACGGGGGCTATGGCTACACCTTC.

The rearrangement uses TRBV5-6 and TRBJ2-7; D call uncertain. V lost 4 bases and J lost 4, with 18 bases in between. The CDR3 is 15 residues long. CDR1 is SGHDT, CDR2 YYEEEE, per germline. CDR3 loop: CASSHSSGSLYEQYF. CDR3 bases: TGTGCCAGCAGCCACTCCTCGGGCAGTTTATACGAGCAGTACTTC.

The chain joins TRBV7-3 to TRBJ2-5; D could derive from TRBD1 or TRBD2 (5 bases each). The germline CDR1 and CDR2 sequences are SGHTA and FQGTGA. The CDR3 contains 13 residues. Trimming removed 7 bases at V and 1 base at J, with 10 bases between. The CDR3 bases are TGTGCCAGCATCCGAGGGGCCCAAGAGACCCAGTACTTC. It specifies CASIRGAQETQYF.

CDR3 amino acids: CASSYLRGTKDGYTF. DNA of the CDR3: TGTGCCAGCAGTTACCTGCGGGGTACTAAGGATGGCTACACCTTC. The gene calls are TRBV6-5 and TRBJ1-2; the D is unclear. The length of the CDR3 is 15 residues. Between the trimmed V and J ends, which lost 2 bases and 6 bases, there was a span of 16 bases. CDR1 and CDR2 (germline): MNHEY, SVGAGI.

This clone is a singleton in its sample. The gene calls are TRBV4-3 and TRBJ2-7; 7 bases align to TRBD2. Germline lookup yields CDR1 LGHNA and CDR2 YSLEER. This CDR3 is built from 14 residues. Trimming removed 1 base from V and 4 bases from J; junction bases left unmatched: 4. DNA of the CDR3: TGCGCCAGCAGCCAAGGCATGGGGGGGTACGAGCAGTACTTC. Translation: CASSQGMGGYEQYF.

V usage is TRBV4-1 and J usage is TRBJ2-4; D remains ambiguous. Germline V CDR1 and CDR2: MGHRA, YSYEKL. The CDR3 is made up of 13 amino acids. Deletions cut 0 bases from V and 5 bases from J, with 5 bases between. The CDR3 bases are TGCGCCAGCAGCCAAGAACAAGAAAACATTCAGTACTTC. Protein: CASSQEQENIQYF.

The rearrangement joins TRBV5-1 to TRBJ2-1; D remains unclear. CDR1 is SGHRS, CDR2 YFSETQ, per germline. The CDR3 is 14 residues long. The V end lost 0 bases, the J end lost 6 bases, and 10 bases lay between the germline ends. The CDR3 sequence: CASSLVTTVNEQFF. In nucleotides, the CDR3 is TGCGCCAGCAGCTTGGTCACCACAGTCAATGAGCAGTTCTTC.

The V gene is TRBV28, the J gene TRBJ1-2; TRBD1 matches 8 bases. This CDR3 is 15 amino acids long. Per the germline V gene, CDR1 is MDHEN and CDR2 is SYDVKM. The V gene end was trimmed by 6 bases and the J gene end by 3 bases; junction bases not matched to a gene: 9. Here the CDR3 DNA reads TGTGCCAGCAGATCGCAGGGGGCGGACTACTATGGCTACACCTTC. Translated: CASRSQGADYYGYTF.

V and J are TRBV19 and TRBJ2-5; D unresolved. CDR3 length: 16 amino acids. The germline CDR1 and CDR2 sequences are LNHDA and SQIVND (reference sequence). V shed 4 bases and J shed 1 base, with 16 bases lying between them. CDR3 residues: CASSTPEGTAQETQYF. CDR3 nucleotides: TGTGCCAGTAGTACCCCCGAAGGCACAGCCCAAGAGACCCAGTACTTC.

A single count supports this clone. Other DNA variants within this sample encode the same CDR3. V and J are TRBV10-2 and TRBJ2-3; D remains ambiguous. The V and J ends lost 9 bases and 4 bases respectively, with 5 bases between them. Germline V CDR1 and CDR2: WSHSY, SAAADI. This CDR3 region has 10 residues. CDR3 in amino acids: CASEADTQYF. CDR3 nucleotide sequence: TGCGCCAGTGAAGCAGATACGCAGTATTTT.

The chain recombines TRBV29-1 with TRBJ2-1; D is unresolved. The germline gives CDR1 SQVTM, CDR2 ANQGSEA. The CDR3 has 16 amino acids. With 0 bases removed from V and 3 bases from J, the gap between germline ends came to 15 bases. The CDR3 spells CSVEDQAGVFYNEQFF. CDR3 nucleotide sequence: TGCAGCGTTGAAGATCAAGCTGGGGTCTTCTACAATGAGCAGTTCTTC.